The rows below give T cell receptor beta chains drawn from one sample of a study of OX40 agonist ivuxolimab in advanced cancers. The assay was immunoSEQ multiplex PCR, and TCRdb's table has in-frame clones only and misses some. The sample includes more than 15,000 clones, approximately 74% of them seen just once. This sample comprised CD4+ or CD8+ T cells sorted from blood, obtained in a trial of the OX40 agonist ivuxolimab. The origin of the receptors is an adult with an advanced solid tumor such as melanoma, head and neck, liver or kidney cancer. Each CDR3 is given with its conserved first and last residue. Fields, in order: clone size, D gene, V gene, J gene, CDR3 DNA, CDR3 protein. D genes are given only for firm matches. The listing skips clone size in some rows; elsewhere it reads once, few, many or a size class.

>NA|TRBD2|TRBV5-6|TRBJ2-7
TGTGCCAGCAGCCCCCGGACTAGCGGGAGTCGTTACGAGCAGTACTTC
CASSPRTSGSRYEQYF
>NA|NA|TRBV27|TRBJ1-2
TGTGCCAGCAGTCCCGGGACAACTAACTATGGCTACACCTTC
CASSPGTTNYGYTF
>NA|TRBD2|TRBV4-2|TRBJ2-7
TGTGCCAGCAGCCAAGATTGGACTAGCGGGAGCTCCTACGAGCAGTACTTC
CASSQDWTSGSSYEQYF
>NA|NA|TRBV28|TRBJ2-5
TGTGCCAGCAGTTTGGGGCTGGGGTTAACAGAGACCCAGTACTTC
CASSLGLGLTETQYF
>NA|NA|TRBV2|TRBJ1-2
TGTGCCAGCAGGCATCGACAGGAACTGGGGGATGGCTACACCTTC
CASRHRQELGDGYTF
>NA|TRBD2|TRBV28|TRBJ2-1
TGTGCCAGCAGTTATCCGGGACTAGCGGAGATGATGCAGTTCTTC
CASSYPGLAEMMQFF
>few|NA|TRBV19|TRBJ1-1
TGTGCCAGTAGTATAGTGGCCTGGACTGAAGCTTTCTTT
CASSIVAWTEAFF
>NA|NA|TRBV7-9|TRBJ2-1
TGTGCGAGCCAAGGGGGTTCCAATTACAATGAGCAGTTCTTC
CASQGGSNYNEQFF
>NA|NA|TRBV27|TRBJ2-7
TGTGCCAGCAGGCCAGGGCTTATCTACGAGCAGTACTTC
CASRPGLIYEQYF
>NA|TRBD1|TRBV27|TRBJ2-3
TGTGCCAGCAGTTTCGGGACAGGTAGCACAGATGCGCAGTATTTT
CASSFGTGSTDAQYF
>NA|NA|TRBV15|TRBJ2-1
TGTGCCACCAGTCTTACTTCGAAGACCTCCTACAATGAGCAGTTCTTC
CATSLTSKTSYNEQFF
>few|NA|TRBV27|TRBJ1-1
TGTGCCAGCAGTTATTCAGCGATGAACACTGAAGCTTTCTTT
CASSYSAMNTEAFF
>NA|TRBD2|TRBV7-9|TRBJ2-3
TGTGCCAGCAGCTTAGCGCGAGTTAGCGGGGGGGCCACAGATACGCAGTATTTT
CASSLARVSGGATDTQYF
>NA|NA|TRBV27|TRBJ2-6
TGTGCCAGCAGTTTATCCTCTGGGGCCAACGTCCTGACTTTC
CASSLSSGANVLTF
>NA|NA|TRBV5-4|TRBJ2-3
TGTGCCAGCAGCCCGAGACCCTCCCAGTGGGGAGATACGCAGTATTTT
CASSPRPSQWGDTQYF
>NA|TRBD2|TRBV4-3|TRBJ2-7
TGCGCCAGCAGCCTGGATCGGGGCGGGGGTTACGAGCAGTACTTC
CASSLDRGGGYEQYF
>few|TRBD1|TRBV4-1|TRBJ1-1
TGCGCCAGCAGCCAGATGGACAGGGGACCCATGAACACTGAAGCTTTCTTT
CASSQMDRGPMNTEAFF
>NA|TRBD2|TRBV10-2|TRBJ2-5
TGCGCCAGCGGACGACTAGCGGGGGGCGGCCAAGAGACCCAGTACTTC
CASGRLAGGGQETQYF
>NA|TRBD2|TRBV9|TRBJ2-3
TGTGCCAGCGGGGAGGCGGGAGGTAGCACAGATACGCAGTATTTT
CASGEAGGSTDTQYF
>NA|NA|TRBV27|TRBJ2-7
TGTGCCAGCAGCGGGACGGAAAATTACGAGCAGTACTTC
CASSGTENYEQYF
>NA|NA|TRBV27|TRBJ2-5
TGTGCCAGCAGCCGTTTCGGGCGGGGTCAAGAGACCCAGTACTTC
CASSRFGRGQETQYF
>NA|NA|TRBV5-4|TRBJ2-5
TGTGCCAGCAGCGGGGGGACAAACCAAGAGACCCAGTACTTC
CASSGGTNQETQYF
>NA|NA|TRBV6-6|TRBJ1-1
TGTGCCAGCAATTGGTCGGGGGGGCGAGTGAACACTGAAGCTTTCTTT
CASNWSGGRVNTEAFF
>NA|NA|TRBV5-6|TRBJ1-6
TGTGCCAGCAGCTTCTGGCGAAAGGAGGTTTCACCCCTCCACTTT
CASSFWRKEVSPLHF
>NA|TRBD1|TRBV18|TRBJ2-7
TGTGCCAGCTCACCACGGACAGGGGGCCTGTACGAGCAGTACTTC
CASSPRTGGLYEQYF
>NA|NA|TRBV28|TRBJ1-1
TGTGCCAGCACCTCTCCGAGGGACCTGAACACTGAAGCTTTCTTT
CASTSPRDLNTEAFF
>NA|TRBD2|TRBV11-2|TRBJ2-5
TGTGCCAGCAGCTTAGGACTAGCGGGCCAAGAGACCCAGTACTTC
CASSLGLAGQETQYF
>few|TRBD1|TRBV5-1|TRBJ2-7
TGCGCCAGCAGTACTGGCCGGGACAGTTCCTACGAGCAGTACTTC
CASSTGRDSSYEQYF
>NA|NA|TRBV30|TRBJ1-5
TGTGCCTGGAGTGTACGAGGGATGGGCAATCAGCCCCAGCATTTT
CAWSVRGMGNQPQHF
>NA|NA|TRBV27|TRBJ1-4
TGTGCCAGCAGTTTATCGACACAGCTAAATGAAAAACTGTTTTTT
CASSLSTQLNEKLFF
>NA|TRBD2|TRBV9|TRBJ2-3
TGTGCCAGCAGCGTCGACCCGTTGCGGGAGGCCATGGATACGCAGTATTTT
CASSVDPLREAMDTQYF
>NA|TRBD1|TRBV7-9|TRBJ1-4
TGTGCCAGCAGCTTAGTACAGGGGCTAGCTAATGAAAAACTGTTTTTT
CASSLVQGLANEKLFF
>NA|TRBD1|TRBV28|TRBJ2-7
TGTGCCAGCTATGACAGGGGGTACGAGCAGTACTTC
CASYDRGYEQYF
>NA|TRBD2|TRBV4-2|TRBJ2-7
TGTGCCAGCAGCGGCCTAGCGGGAACTGTCGACGAGCAGTACTTC
CASSGLAGTVDEQYF
>NA|NA|TRBV28|TRBJ1-5
TGTGCCAGCAGTTCGAGTCGCAATCAGCCCCAGCATTTT
CASSSSRNQPQHF
>NA|NA|TRBV7-8|TRBJ2-2
TGTGCCAGCAGCTTAGGTTGGGCAGGGGACACCGGGGAGCTGTTTTTT
CASSLGWAGDTGELFF
>NA|NA|TRBV5-1|TRBJ2-7
TGCGCCAGCAGCTTGGTCTCCCCCGGCTACTACGAGCAGTACTTC
CASSLVSPGYYEQYF
>medium-sized|NA|TRBV28|TRBJ1-1
TGTGCCAGCAGTTTTTGGCAGGGCCTGAACACTGAAGCTTTCTTT
CASSFWQGLNTEAFF
>NA|TRBD2|TRBV30|TRBJ2-3
TGTGCCTGGAACTTAGCGGGAGGGACAGATACGCAGTATTTT
CAWNLAGGTDTQYF
>NA|NA|TRBV10-2|TRBJ2-7
TGCGCCAGCAGTGCCGACAGGTCCTACGAGCAGTACTTC
CASSADRSYEQYF
>NA|NA|TRBV2|TRBJ2-6
TGTGCCAGCAGCGAGGGGTCCACCGTCTCTGGGGCCAACGTCCTGACTTTC
CASSEGSTVSGANVLTF
>NA|NA|TRBV6-5|TRBJ2-7
TGTGCCAGCAGTTACTCTGGAGGGGGCGCCTCCTACGAGCAGTACTTC
CASSYSGGGASYEQYF